This T cell receptor (beta chain) was observed in a study of T-cell memory formation after mild COVID-19. Overall study: Clusters were largely donor specific. Findings of the study overall: Pre-infection memory contained some responding clones, which suggested that cross-reactive memory had joined. For contracting clones, CD4+ ones sat mainly in CM and EM, CD8+ in EMRA. Researchers could not confirm that second-wave clones peaking on day 37 targeted SARS-CoV-2.

This CDR3 region has 14 residues. V was trimmed by 2 bases and J by 2 bases, leaving 7 bases between them. TCRdb used MiXCR to reprocess the 5' RACE reads, holding one entry per CDR3 protein. The table records 300,000 or so distinct CDR3 sequences, roughly 15% of them present only once. This clonotype was picked up a small number of times. Its antigen remains unidentified. What was sequenced was PBMCs or a T cell subset sorted from them (not recorded which). The rearrangement joins TRBV12-3 or TRBV12-4 to TRBJ2-1; D uncertain. The source of this sequence is a man aged 18 to 29 who had mild COVID-19 (a few samples of this study predate the infection). Cell type and time point are not known. CDR3 sequence: CASSLSDAYNEQFF. As DNA, the CDR3 is TGTGCCAGCAGTTTAAGTGACGCCTACAATGAGCAGTTCTTC.